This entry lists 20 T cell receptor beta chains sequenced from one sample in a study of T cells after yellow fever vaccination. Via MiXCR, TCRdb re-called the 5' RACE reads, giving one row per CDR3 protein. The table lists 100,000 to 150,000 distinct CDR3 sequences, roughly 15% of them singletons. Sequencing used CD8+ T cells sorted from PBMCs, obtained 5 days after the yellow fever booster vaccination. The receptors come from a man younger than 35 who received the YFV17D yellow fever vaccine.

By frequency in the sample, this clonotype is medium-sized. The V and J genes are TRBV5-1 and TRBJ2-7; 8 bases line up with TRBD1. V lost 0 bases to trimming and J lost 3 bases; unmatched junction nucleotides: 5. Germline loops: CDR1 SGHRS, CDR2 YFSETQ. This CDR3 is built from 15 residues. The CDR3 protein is CASSLGGQGHYEQYV. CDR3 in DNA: TGCGCCAGCAGCTTGGGTGGACAGGGCCACTACGAGCAGTACGTC.

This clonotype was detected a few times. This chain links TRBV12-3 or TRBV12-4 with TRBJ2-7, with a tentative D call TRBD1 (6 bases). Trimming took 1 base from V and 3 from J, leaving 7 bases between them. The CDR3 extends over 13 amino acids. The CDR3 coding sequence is TGTGCCAGCAGTTTAGGGACAGTCTACGAGCAGTACGTC. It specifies CASSLGTVYEQYV.

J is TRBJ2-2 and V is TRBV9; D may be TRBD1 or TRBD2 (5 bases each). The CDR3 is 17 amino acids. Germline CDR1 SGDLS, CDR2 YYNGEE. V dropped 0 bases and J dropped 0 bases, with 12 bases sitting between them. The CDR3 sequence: CASSVDRTEPNTGELFF. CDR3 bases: TGTGCCAGCAGCGTAGACAGGACTGAACCGAACACCGGGGAGCTGTTTTTT.

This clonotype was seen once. The CDR3 spells CASSRPSGPLAKNIQYF. CDR3 nucleotides: TGTGCCAGCAGTCGCCCCAGCGGACCCCTAGCCAAAAACATTCAGTACTTC. The V call is TRBV11-1, the J call TRBJ2-4, with a tentative D call TRBD2 (5 bases). Trimming left V 6 bases short and J 0 bases short, with 18 bases between. Germline V gene sequence: CDR1 SGHAT, CDR2 FQDESV (reference sequence). The CDR3 consists of 17 residues. The variable domain in full, completed from reference TRBV11-1 and TRBJ2-4, reads EAEVAQSPRYKITEKSQAVAFWCDPISGHATLYWYRQILGQGPELLVQFQDESVVDDSQLPKDRFSAERLKGVDSTLKIQPAELGDSAMYLCASSRPSGPLAKNIQYFGAGTRLSVL.

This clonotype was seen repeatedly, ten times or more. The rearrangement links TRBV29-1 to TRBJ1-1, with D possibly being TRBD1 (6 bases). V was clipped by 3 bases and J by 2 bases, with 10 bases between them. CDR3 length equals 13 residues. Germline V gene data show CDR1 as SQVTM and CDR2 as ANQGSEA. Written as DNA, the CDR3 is TGCAGCGTTGATGCGGACAGCAACACTGAAGCTTTCTTT. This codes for CSVDADSNTEAFF.

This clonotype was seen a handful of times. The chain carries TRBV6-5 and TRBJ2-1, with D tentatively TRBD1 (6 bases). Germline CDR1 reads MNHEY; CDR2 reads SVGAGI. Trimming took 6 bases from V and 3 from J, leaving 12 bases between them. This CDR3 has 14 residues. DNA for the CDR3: TGTGCCAGCAGGCCCGGGACACTCTACAATGAGCAGTTCTTC. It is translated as CASRPGTLYNEQFF.

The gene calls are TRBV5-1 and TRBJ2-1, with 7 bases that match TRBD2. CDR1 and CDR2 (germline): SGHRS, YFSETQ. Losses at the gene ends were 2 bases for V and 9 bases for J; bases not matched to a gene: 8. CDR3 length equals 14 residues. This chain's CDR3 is CASSFWGGLGEQFF. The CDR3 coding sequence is TGCGCCAGCAGCTTTTGGGGGGGTCTCGGTGAGCAGTTCTTC.

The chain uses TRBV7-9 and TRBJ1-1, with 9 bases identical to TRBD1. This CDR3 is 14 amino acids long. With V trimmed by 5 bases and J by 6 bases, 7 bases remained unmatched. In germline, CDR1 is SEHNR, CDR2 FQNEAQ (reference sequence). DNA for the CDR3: TGTGCCAGCAGCCGGGACAGGGAAGTCTCTGAAGCTTTCTTT. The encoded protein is CASSRDREVSEAFF. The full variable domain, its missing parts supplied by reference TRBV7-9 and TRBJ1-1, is DTGVSQNPRHKITKRGQNVTFRCDPISEHNRLYWYRQTLGQGPEFLTYFQNEAQLEKSRLLSDRFSAERPKGSFSTLEIQRTEQGDSAMYLCASSRDREVSEAFFGQGTRLTVV.

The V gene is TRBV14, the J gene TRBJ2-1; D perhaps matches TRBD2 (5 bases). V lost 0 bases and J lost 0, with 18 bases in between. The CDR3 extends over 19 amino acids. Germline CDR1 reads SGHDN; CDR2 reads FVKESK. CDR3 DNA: TGTGCCAGCAGCCAAGAAGGGCAGGAGGCGATCAGCTCCTACAATGAGCAGTTCTTC. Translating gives CASSQEGQEAISSYNEQFF.

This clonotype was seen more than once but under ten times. The CDR3: CASSPRTPADTQYF. The CDR3 coding sequence is TGCGCCAGCAGTCCGAGGACTCCGGCAGATACGCAGTATTTT. V and J are TRBV5-1 and TRBJ2-3, with D possibly being TRBD2 (5 bases). Germline CDR1 SGHRS, CDR2 YFSETQ. The CDR3 has 14 residues. The ends were cut back, 5 bases at V and 4 bases at J, with 14 bases in the middle.

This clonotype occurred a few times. In DNA, the CDR3 is TGCAGCGTTGGGACAGGCAACCAAGAGACCCAGTACTTC. Its protein product is CSVGTGNQETQYF. This sequence joins TRBV29-1 and TRBJ2-5, with TRBD1 identical over 7 bases. CDR1 SQVTM and CDR2 ANQGSEA come from the germline V gene. This CDR3 region has 13 residues. V lost 4 bases to trimming and J lost 0 bases; unmatched junction nucleotides: 2.

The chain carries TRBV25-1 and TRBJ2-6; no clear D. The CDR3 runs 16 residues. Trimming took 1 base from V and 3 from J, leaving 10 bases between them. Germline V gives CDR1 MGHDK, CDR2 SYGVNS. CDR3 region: CASSESGLGGANVLTF. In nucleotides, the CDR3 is TGTGCCAGCAGTGAATCCGGCTTGGGTGGGGCCAACGTCCTGACTTTC.

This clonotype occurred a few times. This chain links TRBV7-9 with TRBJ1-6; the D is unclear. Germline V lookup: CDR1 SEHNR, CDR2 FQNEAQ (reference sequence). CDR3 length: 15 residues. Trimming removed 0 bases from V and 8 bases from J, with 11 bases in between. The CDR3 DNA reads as TGTGCCAGCAGCTTAGCTTCCAGTCCCTATTCACCCCTCCACTTT. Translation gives CASSLASSPYSPLHF.

The CDR3 nucleotides read TGTGCCAGCAGACGGGCCGGTCTGAATGAGAATGAGCAGTTCTTC. Residues: CASRRAGLNENEQFF. The chain couples TRBV7-9 to TRBJ2-1; D is unclear. Trimming left V 6 bases short and J 7 bases short, with 19 bases between. Germline loops: CDR1 SEHNR, CDR2 FQNEAQ (reference sequence). The CDR3 runs 15 residues.

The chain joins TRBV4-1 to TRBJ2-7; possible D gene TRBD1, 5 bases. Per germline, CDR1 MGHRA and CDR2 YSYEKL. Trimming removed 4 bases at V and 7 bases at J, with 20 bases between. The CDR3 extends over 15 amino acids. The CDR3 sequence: CASSPNPGNYEEQYV. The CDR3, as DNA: TGCGCCAGCAGCCCAAATCCAGGGAATTACGAGGAGCAGTACGTC.

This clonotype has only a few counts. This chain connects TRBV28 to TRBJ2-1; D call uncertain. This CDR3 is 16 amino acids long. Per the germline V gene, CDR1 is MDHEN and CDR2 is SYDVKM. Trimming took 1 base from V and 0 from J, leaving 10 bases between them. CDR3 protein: CASSLLAISSYNEQFF. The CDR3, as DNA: TGTGCCAGCAGTTTATTAGCTATTAGCTCCTACAATGAGCAGTTCTTC. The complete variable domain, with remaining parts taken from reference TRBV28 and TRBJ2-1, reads DVKVTQSSRYLVKRTGEKVFLECVQDMDHENMFWYRQDPGLGLRLIYFSYDVKMKEKGDIPEGYSVSREKKERFSLILESASTNQTSMYLCASSLLAISSYNEQFFGPGTRLTVL.

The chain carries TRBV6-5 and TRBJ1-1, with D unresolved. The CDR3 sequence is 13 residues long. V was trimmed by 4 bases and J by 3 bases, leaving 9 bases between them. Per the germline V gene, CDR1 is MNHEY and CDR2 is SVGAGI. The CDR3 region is CASSSGSYTEAFF. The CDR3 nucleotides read TGTGCCAGCAGTTCGGGGTCCTACACTGAAGCTTTCTTT.

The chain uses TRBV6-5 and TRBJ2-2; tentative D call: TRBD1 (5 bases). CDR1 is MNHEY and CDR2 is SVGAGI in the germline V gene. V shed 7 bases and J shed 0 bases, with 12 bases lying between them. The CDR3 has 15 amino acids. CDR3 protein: CASTLRTSNTGELFF. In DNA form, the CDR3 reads TGTGCCAGCACCCTACGGACATCGAACACCGGGGAGCTGTTTTTT.

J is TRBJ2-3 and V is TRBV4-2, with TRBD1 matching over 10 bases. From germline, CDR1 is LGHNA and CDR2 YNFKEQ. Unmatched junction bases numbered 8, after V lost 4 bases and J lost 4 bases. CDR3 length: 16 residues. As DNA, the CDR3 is TGTGCCAGCAGCCCTGACAGGGGGCGAGGGTCAGATACGCAGTATTTT. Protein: CASSPDRGRGSDTQYF.

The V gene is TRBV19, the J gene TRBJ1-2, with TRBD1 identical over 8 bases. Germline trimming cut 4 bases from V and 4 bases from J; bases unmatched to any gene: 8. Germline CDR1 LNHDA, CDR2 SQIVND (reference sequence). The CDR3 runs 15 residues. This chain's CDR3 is CASSRGQGLSYGYTF. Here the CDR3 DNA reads TGTGCCAGTAGTAGAGGACAGGGACTCTCCTATGGCTACACCTTC.